A single TCR beta chain is shown here with its context. The data stem from a study of T cell responses to AZD1222 COVID-19 vaccine. The CDR3 consists of 11 residues. Trimming took 4 bases from V and 9 from J, leaving 7 bases between them. Germline V CDR1 and CDR2: SEHNR, FQNEAQ (reference sequence). Repertoires were generated with immunoSEQ multiplex PCR, while TCRdb's copy carries only in-frame clones and drops some. Altogether some 130,000 clones are present, more than 85% being singletons, with the ten largest covering around 3%. The J gene is TRBJ2-1, the V gene TRBV7-9, with D unclear. The receptor comes from an adult in good health. The input for sequencing was peripheral blood, taken on day 0 of AZD1222 vaccination. The CDR3 DNA follows: TGTGCCAGCAGCTGGGGAATTGAGCAGTTCTTC. It specifies CASSWGIEQFF.